These T cell receptor beta chains were read from a single sample in a study of vaccination effects on CD4 cells after COVID-19. Repertoires were generated with immunoSEQ multiplex PCR, while TCRdb's copy carries only in-frame clones and drops some. The table includes 27,000 or so clones, about four fifths detected once. These TCRs' antigens remain unknown. The material sequenced was CD4+ T cells from PBMCs cultured with HCoV-NL63 spike peptides, taken after COVID-19 vaccination. The receptors derive from a human donor who received a COVID-19 vaccine. Some clones in this sample may be carry-over from other donors' samples. Each CDR3 is given with its conserved first and last residue. The order of the fields is clone size, J gene, V gene, D gene, CDR3 DNA, CDR3 protein. A D gene is named only where the DNA matches it firmly. Clone size is stated in some rows and not others, as once, few, many or a class when expanded.

>-|TRBJ2-2|TRBV5-1|TRBD1
TGCGCCAGCAGCCTCGGGACAGGGCGTACCGGGGAGCTGTTTTTT
CASSLGTGRTGELFF
>-|TRBJ2-1|TRBV11-2|TRBD2
TGTGCCAGCAGCTCTCCGGGACTAGCGGGGGTAAATGAGCAGTTCTTC
CASSSPGLAGVNEQFF
>-|TRBJ2-5|TRBV18|-
TGTGCCAGCTCACAACGAGAGACCCAGTACTTC
CASSQRETQYF
>once|TRBJ2-2|TRBV27|-
TGTGCCAGCAGTTTAATTGCATCGAACACCGGGGAGCTGTTTTTT
CASSLIASNTGELFF
>-|TRBJ1-2|TRBV7-6|-
TGTGCCAGCAGCTTCCTTACTATGACTGGCTACACCTTC
CASSFLTMTGYTF
>-|TRBJ2-3|TRBV19|TRBD2
TGTGCCAGTAGTCGTGGGACTAGCGGGGGGGCCTGGACAGATACGCAGTATTTT
CASSRGTSGGAWTDTQYF
>-|TRBJ2-1|TRBV5-1|TRBD2
TGCGCCAGCAGTCCACTTTCCCAGCGGGGCTCCTACAATGAGCAGTTCTTC
CASSPLSQRGSYNEQFF
>once|TRBJ1-2|TRBV19|-
TGTGCCAGCCGTCGGCCGGGGAGTAACTATGGCTACACCTTC
CASRRPGSNYGYTF
>-|TRBJ1-2|TRBV30|-
TGTGCCTGGAACGAACAGGGATACTATGGCTACACCTTC
CAWNEQGYYGYTF
>-|TRBJ2-1|TRBV3-1/TRBV3-2|-
TGTGCCAGCAGCCCCAACGGACTTACCGAGAAGCAGTTCTTC
CASSPNGLTEKQFF
>-|TRBJ1-2|TRBV30|-
TGTGCCTGGACCCGAGACAGGAACACCTATGGCTACACCTTC
CAWTRDRNTYGYTF
>-|TRBJ1-6|TRBV10-1|-
TGCGCCAGCAGTGAAAGACGGACGAATTCACCCCTCCACTTT
CASSERRTNSPLHF
>-|TRBJ1-6|TRBV19|TRBD1
TGTGCCACTCGGACAGGGGGTAATTCACCCCTCCACTTT
CATRTGGNSPLHF
>-|TRBJ1-2|TRBV3-1/TRBV3-2|TRBD1
TGTGCCAGCAGCCTGACAGGGCGTCGAACCTTC
CASSLTGRRTF
>once|TRBJ2-1|TRBV9|TRBD2
TGTGCCAGCAGCGTAAGAGGATCGGGGGGCTCCTACAATGAGCAGTTCTTC
CASSVRGSGGSYNEQFF
>-|TRBJ1-5|TRBV3-1/TRBV3-2|-
TGTGCCAGCAGCCGCCCAGAGAATTGGGACGTTAGCAATCAGCCCCAGCATTTT
CASSRPENWDVSNQPQHF
>-|TRBJ1-5|TRBV19|-
TGTGCCAGTACAGATTCTAGCAATCAGCCCCAGCATTTT
CASTDSSNQPQHF
>-|TRBJ1-4|TRBV28|TRBD1
TGTGCCAGCAGTTTCGGACAGGGGGTAACTAATGAAAAACTGTTTTTT
CASSFGQGVTNEKLFF
>-|TRBJ2-5|TRBV10-1|-
TGCGCCAGCAGTCTGGACAGCACCAGGGAGACCCAGTACTTC
CASSLDSTRETQYF
>-|TRBJ2-5|TRBV11-2|TRBD2
TGTGCCAGCAGCCTCAGCGGGGGGCAAGAGACCCAGTACTTC
CASSLSGGQETQYF
>-|TRBJ2-5|TRBV5-1|-
TGCGCCAGCAGCTTGGACCCCTCGGGTGAGACCCAGTACTTC
CASSLDPSGETQYF
>-|TRBJ1-1|TRBV2|-
TGTGCCAGCAGGGAAGGGACGCCGCCTGAAGCTTTCTTT
CASREGTPPEAFF
>-|TRBJ1-5|TRBV3-1/TRBV3-2|-
TGTGCCAGCAGCCTCAATACAAATCAGCCCCAGCATTTT
CASSLNTNQPQHF
>-|TRBJ1-2|TRBV5-5|TRBD1
TGTGCCAGCAGCTTTTCCCCCTTGACAGGGACGTATGGCTACACCTTC
CASSFSPLTGTYGYTF
>-|TRBJ2-3|TRBV7-8|-
TGTGCCAGCAGCTCTGAAGGGTCGTGGGGCACAGATACGCAGTATTTT
CASSSEGSWGTDTQYF
>-|TRBJ2-5|TRBV19|TRBD1
TGTGCCAGTAGTCCACAGGGGCGGGAGACCCAGTACTTC
CASSPQGRETQYF
>once|TRBJ2-1|TRBV18|-
TGTGCCAGCACCTCGGGGAAGGGGAATGAGCAGTTCTTC
CASTSGKGNEQFF
>few|TRBJ1-3|TRBV28|TRBD1
TGTGCCAGCAGTCTGGACAGGGTGAACACCATATATTTT
CASSLDRVNTIYF
>-|TRBJ2-5|TRBV2|-
TGTGCCAGCGGCGTCCAGGAGACCCAGTACTTC
CASGVQETQYF
>-|TRBJ2-4|TRBV30|-
TGTGCCTGGAGTGTATTAAGTACAACGAACATTCAGTACTTC
CAWSVLSTTNIQYF
>-|TRBJ1-1|TRBV15|-
TGTGCCACCAGCAGAAGTCCAAACACTGAAGCTTTCTTT
CATSRSPNTEAFF
>-|TRBJ1-5|TRBV6-5|-
TGTGCCAGCAATTCAGGGGCCGGACCAAATCAGCCCCAGCATTTT
CASNSGAGPNQPQHF
>-|TRBJ2-5|TRBV12-3/TRBV12-4|-
TGTGCCAGCAGTTTGGGTGAGACCCAGTACTTC
CASSLGETQYF
>-|TRBJ2-2|TRBV25-1|TRBD1
TGTGCCAGCAGTGCCGGACAGGGGGGGTCCGGGGAGCTGTTTTTT
CASSAGQGGSGELFF
>-|TRBJ1-6|TRBV3-1/TRBV3-2|TRBD1
TGTGCCAGCAGCCAAGAAAACAGGGGTCTCAATTCACCCCTCCACTTT
CASSQENRGLNSPLHF
>-|TRBJ1-4|TRBV7-9|-
TGTGCCAGCAGCTTAGTGGGGACGGGCCGGGGAGGAAAACTGTTTTTT
CASSLVGTGRGGKLFF
>-|TRBJ2-3|TRBV7-3|-
TGTGCCAGCAGCCCTACCGGGAACACAGATACGCAGTATTTT
CASSPTGNTDTQYF
>-|TRBJ1-4|TRBV5-1|TRBD1
TGCGCCAGCAGCTGGGGGACAGGGGGCGTTGCAACTAATGAAAAACTGTTTTTT
CASSWGTGGVATNEKLFF
>-|TRBJ2-1|TRBV15|TRBD2
TGTGCCACCAGCAGGTCCGGCCTAGCGGGGGGGGATGAGCAGTTCTTC
CATSRSGLAGGDEQFF
>once|TRBJ2-2|TRBV24-1|TRBD1
TGTGCCACCAGTGAACCCGGACAGGGTGACACCGGGGAGCTGTTTTTT
CATSEPGQGDTGELFF
>-|TRBJ2-6|TRBV5-5|-
TGTGCCAGCAGCTTGGAAAACCCAAACTCTGGGGCCAACGTCCTGACTTTC
CASSLENPNSGANVLTF